This TCR beta chain stems from a study of T cells in Graves' hyperthyroidism and ophthalmopathy. Study-level points and caveats: In the blood, most expanded thyroid clonotypes above 0.001 appeared as well.

This clonotype came up many times. Its antigen is undetermined. The V gene's germline CDR1 is GTSNPN and CDR2 SVGIG (reference sequence). V lost 1 base, J lost 3 bases, and 7 bases lay in between. The CDR3 loop spans 13 amino acids. TCR beta CDR3 regions were amplified from RNA transcripts. The HTBI primer set served for first-round RT-PCR of the TCR CDR3. MiXCR was run by TCRdb on the multiplex PCR reads, yielding one entry per CDR3 protein. Of about 610,000 distinct CDR3 sequences listed, roughly 15% were seen once; the top ten hold roughly 3%. Sequencing used blood. This receptor was taken from a woman aged 40-49 years with Graves' ophthalmopathy. V usage is TRBV30 and J usage is TRBJ2-1; possible D gene TRBD1, 5 bases. CDR3 nucleotide sequence: TGTGCCTGGAGTGATCAGGGCTACAATGAGCAGTTCTTC. It specifies CAWSDQGYNEQFF.